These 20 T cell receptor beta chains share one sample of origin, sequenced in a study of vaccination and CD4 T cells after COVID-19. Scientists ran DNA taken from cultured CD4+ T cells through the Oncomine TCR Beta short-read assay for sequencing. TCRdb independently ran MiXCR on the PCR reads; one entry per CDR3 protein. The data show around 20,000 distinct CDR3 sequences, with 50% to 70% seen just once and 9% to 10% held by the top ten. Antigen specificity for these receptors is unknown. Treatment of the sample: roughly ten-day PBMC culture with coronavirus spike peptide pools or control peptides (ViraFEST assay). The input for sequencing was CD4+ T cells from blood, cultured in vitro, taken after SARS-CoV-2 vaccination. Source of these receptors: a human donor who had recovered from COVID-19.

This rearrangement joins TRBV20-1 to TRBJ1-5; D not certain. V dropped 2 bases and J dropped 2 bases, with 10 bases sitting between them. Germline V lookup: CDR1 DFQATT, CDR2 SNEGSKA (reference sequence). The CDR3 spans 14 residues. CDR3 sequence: CSARRGLGNQPQHF. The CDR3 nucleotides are TGCAGTGCTAGACGGGGTTTGGGCAATCAGCCCCAGCATTTT.

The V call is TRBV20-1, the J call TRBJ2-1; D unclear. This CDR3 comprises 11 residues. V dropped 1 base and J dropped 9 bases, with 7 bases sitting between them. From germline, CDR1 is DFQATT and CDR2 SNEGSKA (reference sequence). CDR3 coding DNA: TGCAGTGCTAGAGTCCGGGCTGAGCAGTTCTTC. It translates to CSARVRAEQFF.

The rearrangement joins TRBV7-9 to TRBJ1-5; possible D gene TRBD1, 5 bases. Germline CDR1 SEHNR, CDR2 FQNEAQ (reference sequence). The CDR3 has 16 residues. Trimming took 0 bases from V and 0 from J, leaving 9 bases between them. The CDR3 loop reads CASSLALDSSNQPQHF. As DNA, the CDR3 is TGTGCCAGCAGCTTAGCGCTAGACAGTAGCAATCAGCCCCAGCATTTT. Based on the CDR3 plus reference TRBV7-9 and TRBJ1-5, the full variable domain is DTGVSQNPRHKITKRGQNVTFRCDPISEHNRLYWYRQTLGQGPEFLTYFQNEAQLEKSRLLSDRFSAERPKGSFSTLEIQRTEQGDSAMYLCASSLALDSSNQPQHFGDGTRLSIL.

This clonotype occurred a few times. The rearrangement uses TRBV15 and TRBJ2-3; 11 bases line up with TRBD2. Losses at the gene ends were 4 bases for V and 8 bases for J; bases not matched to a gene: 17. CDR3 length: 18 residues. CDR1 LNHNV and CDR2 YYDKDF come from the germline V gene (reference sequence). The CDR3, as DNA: TGTGCCACCAGCAAAAATTTAGCGGGGGGGGGATTAGGAGGTACGCAGTATTTT. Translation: CATSKNLAGGGLGGTQYF.

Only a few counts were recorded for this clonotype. CDR3 nucleotide sequence: TGCGCCAGCAGCCTCGGGGGCTGGACGGAGAATTCACCCCTCCACTTT. Translating it yields CASSLGGWTENSPLHF. The chain employs TRBV4-1 and TRBJ1-6, with D possibly matching TRBD1 (6 bases). The CDR3 contains 16 residues. V dropped 4 bases and J dropped 7 bases, with 17 bases sitting between them. CDR1 and CDR2 (germline): MGHRA, YSYEKL.

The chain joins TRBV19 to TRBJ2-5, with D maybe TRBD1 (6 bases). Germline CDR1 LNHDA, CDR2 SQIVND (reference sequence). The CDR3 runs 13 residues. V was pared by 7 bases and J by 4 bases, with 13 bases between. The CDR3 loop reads CASTQGTPETQYF. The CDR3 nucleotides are TGTGCCAGTACACAGGGAACACCAGAGACCCAGTACTTC.

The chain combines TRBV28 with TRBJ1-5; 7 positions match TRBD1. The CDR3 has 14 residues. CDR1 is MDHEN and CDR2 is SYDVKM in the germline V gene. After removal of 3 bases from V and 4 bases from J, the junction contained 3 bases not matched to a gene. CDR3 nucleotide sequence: TGTGCCAGCAGTTTGCGACAGGGTAATCAGCCCCAGCATTTT. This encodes CASSLRQGNQPQHF.

CDR3 amino acids: CASSLGTGTERKFF. In DNA, the CDR3 is TGTGCCAGCAGCTTAGGGACAGGGACTGAGCGCAAGTTCTTC. The genes are TRBV7-9 and TRBJ2-1, with 8 bases identical to TRBD1. V dropped 1 base and J dropped 14; count of bases not matched to a gene: 10. The CDR3 runs 14 residues. The germline CDR1 and CDR2 sequences are SEHNR and FQNEAQ (reference sequence).

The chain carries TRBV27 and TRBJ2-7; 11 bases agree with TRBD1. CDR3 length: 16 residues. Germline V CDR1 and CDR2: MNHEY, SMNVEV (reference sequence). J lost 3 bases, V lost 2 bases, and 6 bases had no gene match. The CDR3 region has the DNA TGTGCCAGCAGTTTAATCGGACAGGGGGCGAACTACGAGCAGTACTTC. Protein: CASSLIGQGANYEQYF.

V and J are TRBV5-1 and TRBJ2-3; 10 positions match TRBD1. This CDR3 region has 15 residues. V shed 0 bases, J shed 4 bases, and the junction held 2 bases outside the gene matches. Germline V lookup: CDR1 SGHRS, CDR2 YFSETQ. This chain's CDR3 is CASSLGTGGPDTQYF. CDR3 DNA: TGCGCCAGCAGCTTGGGGACAGGGGGACCAGATACGCAGTATTTT.

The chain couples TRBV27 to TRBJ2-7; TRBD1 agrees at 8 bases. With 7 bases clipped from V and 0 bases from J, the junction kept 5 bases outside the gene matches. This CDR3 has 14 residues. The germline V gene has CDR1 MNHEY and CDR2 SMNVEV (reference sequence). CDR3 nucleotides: TGTGCCAGCAAAGACAGGGGCTACTCCTACGAGCAGTACTTC. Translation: CASKDRGYSYEQYF.

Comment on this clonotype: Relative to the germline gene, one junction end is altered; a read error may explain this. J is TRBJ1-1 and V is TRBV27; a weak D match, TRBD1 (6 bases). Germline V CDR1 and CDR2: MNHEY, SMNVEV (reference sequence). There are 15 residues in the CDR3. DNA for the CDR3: TGTGCCAGCAGTTTCCTAAGCACCCGGGACACAGAAGCTTTCTTT. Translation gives CASSFLSTRDTEAFF.

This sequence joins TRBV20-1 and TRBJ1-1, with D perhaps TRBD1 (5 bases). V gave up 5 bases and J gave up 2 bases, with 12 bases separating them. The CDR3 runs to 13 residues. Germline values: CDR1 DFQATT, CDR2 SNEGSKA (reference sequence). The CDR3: CSAVQGQNTEAFF. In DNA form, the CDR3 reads TGCAGTGCTGTTCAGGGTCAAAACACTGAAGCTTTCTTT.

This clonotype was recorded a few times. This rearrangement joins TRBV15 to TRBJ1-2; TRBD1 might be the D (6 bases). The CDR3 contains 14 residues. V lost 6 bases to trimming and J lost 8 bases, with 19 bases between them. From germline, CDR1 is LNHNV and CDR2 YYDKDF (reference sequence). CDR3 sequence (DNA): TGTGCCACCAGAGCCGATCAGGGGCCTGGAGGCTACACCTTC. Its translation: CATRADQGPGGYTF.

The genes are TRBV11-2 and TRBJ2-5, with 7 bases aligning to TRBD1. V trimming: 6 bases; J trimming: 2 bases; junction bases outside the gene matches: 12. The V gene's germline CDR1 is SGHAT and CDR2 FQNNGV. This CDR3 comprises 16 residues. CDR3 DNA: TGTGCCAGCAGATCCATTACGGGACAGACTCAAGAGACCCAGTACTTC. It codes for CASRSITGQTQETQYF.

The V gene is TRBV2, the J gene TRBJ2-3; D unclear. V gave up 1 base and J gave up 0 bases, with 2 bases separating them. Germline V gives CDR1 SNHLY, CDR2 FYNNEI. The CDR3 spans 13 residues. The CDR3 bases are TGTGCCAGCAGTGAAGACAGCACAGATACGCAGTATTTT. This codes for CASSEDSTDTQYF.

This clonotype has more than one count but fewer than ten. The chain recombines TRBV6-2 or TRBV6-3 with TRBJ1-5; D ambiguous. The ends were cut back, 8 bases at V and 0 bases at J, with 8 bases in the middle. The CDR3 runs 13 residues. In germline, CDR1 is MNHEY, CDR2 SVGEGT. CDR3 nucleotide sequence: TGTGCCAGCCAGGACCTTAGCAATCAGCCCCAGCATTTT. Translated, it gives CASQDLSNQPQHF.

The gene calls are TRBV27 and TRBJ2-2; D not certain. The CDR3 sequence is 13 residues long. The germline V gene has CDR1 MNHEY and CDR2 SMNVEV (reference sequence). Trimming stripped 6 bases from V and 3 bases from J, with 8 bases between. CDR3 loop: CASRIIDTGELFF. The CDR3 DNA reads TGTGCCAGCAGAATTATAGACACCGGGGAGCTGTTTTTT.

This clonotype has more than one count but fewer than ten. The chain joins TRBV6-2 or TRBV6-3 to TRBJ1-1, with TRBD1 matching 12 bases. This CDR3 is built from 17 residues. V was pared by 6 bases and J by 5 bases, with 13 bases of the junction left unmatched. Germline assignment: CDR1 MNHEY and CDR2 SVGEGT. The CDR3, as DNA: TGTGCCAGCAGCCCCGCTGGGGACAGGGGGCGTGGGACTGAAGCTTTCTTT. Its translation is CASSPAGDRGRGTEAFF.

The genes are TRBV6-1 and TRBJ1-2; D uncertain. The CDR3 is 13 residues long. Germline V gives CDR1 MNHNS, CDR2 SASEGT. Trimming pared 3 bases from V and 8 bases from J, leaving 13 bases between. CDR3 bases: TGTGCCAGCAGTGAGGACCGGTTTGGAGGCTACACCTTC. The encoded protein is CASSEDRFGGYTF.